Presented here are 22 T cell receptor beta chains from one specimen sequenced in a study of cytomegalovirus exposure and HLA in healthy donors (dated by TCRdb to 2016 to 2017). Library prep was done by the immunoSEQ multiplex PCR assay. A mixture of 60 forward primers for TCR Vbeta segments and 13 reverse primers for TCR Jbeta segments was used in the multiplex PCR. TCRdb's version of the immuneACCESS table is confined to in-frame rearrangements and falls short of the full clone set. An unresolved V gene accounts for under half of the shortfall where checked; the remainder is of unknown origin. The sample table lists about 120,000 clones, roughly four fifths of them with a count of one. The biggest ten clones account for about 3.5% of the sample. The sequencing sample was made of PBMCs. The receptors stem from a woman aged 25 to 45 in good health and CMV-seropositive.

In this sample, this clone turned up a few times. J is TRBJ2-7 and V is TRBV11-2; weak D call: TRBD1 (5 bases). V was clipped by 2 bases and J by 5 bases, with 16 bases between them. The V gene's germline CDR1 is SGHAT and CDR2 FQNNGV. The CDR3 has 15 residues. CDR3: CASSLTVGQGHEQYF. The CDR3 DNA follows: TGTGCCAGCAGCTTAACAGTAGGTCAGGGCCACGAGCAGTACTTC.

This sequence joins TRBV28 and TRBJ1-2; no reliable D call. There are 14 residues in the CDR3. Germline V gene sequence: CDR1 MDHEN, CDR2 SYDVKM. V shed 1 base and J shed 5 bases, with 11 bases lying between them. CDR3 DNA: TGTGCCAGCAGTTTATCCGTGTCCCGTTATGGCTACACCTTC. This translates into CASSLSVSRYGYTF.

This clone was seen more than once but under ten times. The chain combines TRBV19 with TRBJ2-3; 8 bases align to TRBD1. V lost 4 bases, J lost 6 bases, and 9 bases stayed unmatched. The length of the CDR3 is 15 residues. CDR1 is LNHDA and CDR2 is SQIVND in the germline V gene (reference sequence). CDR3 amino acids: CASSKIRGQGDTQYF. In DNA form, the CDR3 reads TGTGCCAGTAGTAAGATCAGGGGGCAAGGCGATACGCAGTATTTT.

As DNA, the CDR3 is TGTGCCAGCAGTTTAGCCCGGTCTAGCACAGATACGCAGTATTTT. Translation gives CASSLARSSTDTQYF. The chain uses TRBV28 and TRBJ2-3; no clear D gene. V lost 2 bases, J lost 0 bases, and 9 bases lay in between. This CDR3 has 15 residues. Germline assignment: CDR1 MDHEN and CDR2 SYDVKM. Looking up the rest from reference TRBV28 and TRBJ2-3 gives the full variable domain: DVKVTQSSRYLVKRTGEKVFLECVQDMDHENMFWYRQDPGLGLRLIYFSYDVKMKEKGDIPEGYSVSREKKERFSLILESASTNQTSMYLCASSLARSSTDTQYFGPGTRLTVL.

The V gene is TRBV2, the J gene TRBJ2-3; TRBD2 agrees at 9 bases. Trimming at V came to 5 bases and at J to 3 bases, leaving 3 bases not matched to a gene. The length of the CDR3 is 14 residues. Germline CDR1 reads SNHLY; CDR2 reads FYNNEI. This chain's CDR3 is CASSRGLATDTQYF. CDR3 sequence (DNA): TGTGCCAGCAGTAGGGGACTAGCAACAGATACGCAGTATTTT.

The chain uses TRBV28 and TRBJ1-1; tentative D call: TRBD1 (5 bases). Trimming took 9 bases from V and 5 from J, leaving 13 bases between them. CDR3 length: 12 residues. The germline V gene encodes CDR1 MDHEN and CDR2 SYDVKM. CDR3 amino acids: CASATGGTEAFF. Written as DNA, the CDR3 is TGTGCCAGTGCGACCGGGGGGACTGAAGCTTTCTTT.

The rearrangement uses TRBV7-9 and TRBJ2-1, with a weak D call TRBD2 (7 bases). There are 14 residues in the CDR3. CDR1 and CDR2 from the germline V gene are SEHNR and FQNEAQ (reference sequence). V lost 5 bases and J lost 7, with 15 bases in between. CDR3 bases: TGTGCCAGCAGCCCATTGCGGGGGCGAAATGAGCAGTTCTTC. This sequence encodes CASSPLRGRNEQFF.

This chain uses TRBV27 with TRBJ2-3; D not resolved. This CDR3 spans 15 amino acids. V was cut by 6 bases and J by 2 bases, with 15 bases left in between. CDR1 and CDR2 from the germline V gene are MNHEY and SMNVEV (reference sequence). This CDR3 is CASRPLGENTDTQYF. The CDR3 bases are TGTGCCAGCAGACCCCTGGGCGAGAACACAGATACGCAGTATTTT.

The gene calls are TRBV5-6 and TRBJ2-7; D may be TRBD1 (5 bases). Germline V gene lookup returns CDR1 SGHDT and CDR2 YYEEEE. This CDR3 is 14 amino acids long. V lost 1 base, J lost 3 bases, and 11 bases lay in between. CDR3 in DNA: TGTGCCAGCAGCTTGTTCTCCAGGGACTACGAGCAGTACTTC. It translates to CASSLFSRDYEQYF.

The chain links TRBV5-1 to TRBJ2-3; D perhaps matches TRBD2 (6 bases). There are 16 residues in the CDR3. Germline V gives CDR1 SGHRS, CDR2 YFSETQ. With 0 bases removed from V and 4 bases from J, the gap between germline ends came to 15 bases. CDR3 sequence reads: CASSLATSRFADTQYF. The DNA of the CDR3 is TGCGCCAGCAGCTTGGCGACTAGTAGATTTGCAGATACGCAGTATTTT.

The V and J genes are TRBV2 and TRBJ1-2; 7 nucleotides match TRBD1. Germline V lookup: CDR1 SNHLY, CDR2 FYNNEI. This CDR3 region has 18 residues. V lost 5 bases to trimming and J lost 5 bases; unmatched junction nucleotides: 20. CDR3 in amino acids: CASSTATGSPYIGYGYTF. The CDR3 DNA sequence: TGTGCCAGCAGTACCGCGACAGGGTCCCCCTATATAGGGTATGGCTACACCTTC.

Only a few counts were recorded for this clone. The chain recombines TRBV2 with TRBJ1-1; tentatively, D is TRBD1 (5 bases). The CDR3 runs to 13 residues. Between the trimmed V and J ends, which lost 6 bases and 4 bases, there was a span of 12 bases. Germline V gives CDR1 SNHLY, CDR2 FYNNEI. The CDR3 DNA sequence: TGTGCCAGCAGCAGGGATTGGGGCACTGAAGCTTTCTTT. Translating it yields CASSRDWGTEAFF.

The table lists this clone with a count of one. The chain recombines TRBV14 with TRBJ1-1; D unclear. The CDR3 consists of 14 residues. Trimming took 1 base from V and 2 from J, leaving 8 bases between them. From germline, CDR1 is SGHDN and CDR2 FVKESK. CDR3 nucleotide sequence: TGTGCCAGCAGCCAAGCGCTACTTAACACTGAAGCTTTCTTT. It codes for CASSQALLNTEAFF.

The chain links TRBV30 to TRBJ2-1; TRBD2 aligns across 11 bases. V lost 4 bases and J lost 10; bases outside the gene matches: 3. The CDR3 spans 12 residues. Germline lookup yields CDR1 GTSNPN and CDR2 SVGIG (reference sequence). The chain's CDR3 is CAWNPSGGEQFF. The CDR3 nucleotides are TGTGCCTGGAACCCTAGCGGGGGGGAGCAGTTCTTC.

This chain links TRBV7-8 with TRBJ2-1; tentatively, D is TRBD1 (7 bases). Deletions cut 0 bases from V and 2 bases from J, with 11 bases between. The CDR3 covers 16 residues. Germline CDR1 reads SGHVS; CDR2 reads FQNEAQ. The CDR3 coding sequence is TGTGCCAGCAGCTTAGCGTCAGGGGGGCCCTACAATGAGCAGTTCTTC. This sequence encodes CASSLASGGPYNEQFF.

The chain uses TRBV6-1 and TRBJ2-7; TRBD2 is a possible D gene (6 bases). This CDR3 is 13 amino acids long. Trimming left V 7 bases short and J 2 bases short, with 12 bases between. Germline V gene lookup returns CDR1 MNHNS and CDR2 SASEGT. CDR3 coding DNA: TGTGCCAGCAATGGGGGGTTGACCTACGAGCAGTACTTC. Translated: CASNGGLTYEQYF.

In its sample, this clone was seen a few times. The CDR3 here is CASSLEPHGVDSPLHF. The CDR3 region has the DNA TGTGCCAGCAGCTTAGAGCCCCACGGGGTGGATTCACCCCTCCACTTT. This sequence joins TRBV7-9 and TRBJ1-6; D is unclear. This CDR3 has 16 amino acids. Deletions cut 1 base from V and 8 bases from J, with 15 bases between. Germline-derived CDR1 and CDR2 are SEHNR and FQNEAQ (reference sequence). Full variable domain (remainder filled in from reference TRBV7-9 and TRBJ1-6): DTGVSQNPRHKITKRGQNVTFRCDPISEHNRLYWYRQTLGQGPEFLTYFQNEAQLEKSRLLSDRFSAERPKGSFSTLEIQRTEQGDSAMYLCASSLEPHGVDSPLHFGNGTRLTVT.

The chain recombines TRBV5-6 with TRBJ2-1, with D possibly being TRBD2 (6 bases). The V gene's germline CDR1 is SGHDT and CDR2 YYEEEE. V was pared by 4 bases and J by 5 bases, with 16 bases between. The CDR3 contains 15 residues. As DNA, the CDR3 is TGTGCCAGCAGCCCGCCCCGGGACTGGCACAATGAGCAGTTCTTC. This codes for CASSPPRDWHNEQFF.

This clone occurred once. The rearrangement links TRBV6-6 to TRBJ1-2; D possibly corresponds to TRBD1 (5 bases). V lost 6 bases and J lost 5, with 19 bases in between. This CDR3 spans 15 amino acids. The germline V gene has CDR1 MNHNY and CDR2 SVGAGI (reference sequence). The CDR3: CASRPPPQEDYGYTF. DNA for the CDR3: TGTGCCAGCAGACCCCCCCCACAGGAAGATTATGGCTACACCTTC.

The chain couples TRBV2 to TRBJ2-7, with TRBD2 matching over 10 bases. Per the germline V gene, CDR1 is SNHLY and CDR2 is FYNNEI. The length of the CDR3 is 14 residues. The junction had 5 bases not matched to a gene; V was cut back by 6 bases and J by 3 bases. The CDR3 DNA follows: TGTGCCAGCAGGCTTAGCGGGGGGAGCTACGAGCAGTACTTC. The encoded protein is CASRLSGGSYEQYF.

This clone was counted between two and nine times. The chain couples TRBV4-3 to TRBJ2-3; perhaps TRBD2 as D (5 bases). V lost 1 base and J 0 bases, leaving 17 bases between the germline ends. The germline V gene encodes CDR1 LGHNA and CDR2 YSLEER. This CDR3 region has 18 residues. The CDR3 is CASSQGISGSTSTDTQYF. DNA for the CDR3: TGCGCCAGCAGCCAAGGGATCTCGGGGTCAACGAGCACAGATACGCAGTATTTT.

This clone was found once. The chain combines TRBV28 with TRBJ1-5; TRBD1 agrees at 7 bases. Germline V lookup: CDR1 MDHEN, CDR2 SYDVKM. This CDR3 has 18 amino acids. Trimming took 1 base from V and 3 from J; bases not matched to a gene: 12. The CDR3 nucleotides read TGTGCCAGCAGTTTATCTTGGGACAGCTTAGTTTACAATCAGCCCCAGCATTTT. It encodes CASSLSWDSLVYNQPQHF.